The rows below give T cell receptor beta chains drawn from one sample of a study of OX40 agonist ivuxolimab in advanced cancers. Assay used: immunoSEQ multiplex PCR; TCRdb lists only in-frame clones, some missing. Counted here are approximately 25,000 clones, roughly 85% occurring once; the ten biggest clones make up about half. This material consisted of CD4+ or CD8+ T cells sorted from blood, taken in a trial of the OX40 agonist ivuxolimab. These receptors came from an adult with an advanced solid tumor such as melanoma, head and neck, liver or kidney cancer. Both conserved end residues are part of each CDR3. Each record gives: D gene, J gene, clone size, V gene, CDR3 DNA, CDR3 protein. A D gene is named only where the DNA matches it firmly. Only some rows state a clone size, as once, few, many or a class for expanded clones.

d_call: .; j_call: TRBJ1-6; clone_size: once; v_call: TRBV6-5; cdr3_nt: TGTGCCAGCAGTAAAGGGGTGGGTAATTCACCCCTCCACTTT; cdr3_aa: CASSKGVGNSPLHF
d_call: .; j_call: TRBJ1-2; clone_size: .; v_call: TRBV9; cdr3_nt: TGTGCCAGCAGCGTAGGGGAGGGCCCTCAAAAAAATGGCTACACCTTC; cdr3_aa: CASSVGEGPQKNGYTF
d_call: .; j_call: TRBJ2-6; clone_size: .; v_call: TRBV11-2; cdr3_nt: TGTGCCAGCAGCTTAGGTGGAGCCGCGAGCTCTGGGGCCAACGTCCTGACTTTC; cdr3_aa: CASSLGGAASSGANVLTF
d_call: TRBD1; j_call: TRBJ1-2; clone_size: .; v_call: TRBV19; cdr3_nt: TGTGCCAGTAACCCCGGGACAGGGGGAGTAGGCTACACCTTC; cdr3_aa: CASNPGTGGVGYTF
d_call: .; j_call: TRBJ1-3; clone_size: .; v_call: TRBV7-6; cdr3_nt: TGTGCCAGCAGCTTAGCCTCTTCAAACACCATATATTTT; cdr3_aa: CASSLASSNTIYF
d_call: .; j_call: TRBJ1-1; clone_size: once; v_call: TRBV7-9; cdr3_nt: TGTGCCAGCAGCTTAGGGGGGCAGGTGAACACTGAAGCTTTCTTT; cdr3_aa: CASSLGGQVNTEAFF
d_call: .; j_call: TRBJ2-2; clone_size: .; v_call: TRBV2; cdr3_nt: TGTGCCAGCAGCGCCACCTTCATCACCCAGGCGAACACCGGGGAGCTGTTTTTT; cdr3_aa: CASSATFITQANTGELFF
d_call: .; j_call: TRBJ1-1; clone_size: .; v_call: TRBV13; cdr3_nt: TGTGCCAGCAGCCCCCTCGTGGGGGTCGACACTGAAGCTTTCTTT; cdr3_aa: CASSPLVGVDTEAFF
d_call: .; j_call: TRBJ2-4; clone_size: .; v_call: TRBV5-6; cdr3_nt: TGTGCCAGCAGCTTGGGAGCCCTAGCCAAAAACATTCAGTACTTC; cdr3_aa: CASSLGALAKNIQYF
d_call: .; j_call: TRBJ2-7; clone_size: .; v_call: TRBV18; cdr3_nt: TGTGCCAGCTCTCGAGGTGCAACAGGGTCGTCGCGTGAGCAGTACTTC; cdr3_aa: CASSRGATGSSREQYF
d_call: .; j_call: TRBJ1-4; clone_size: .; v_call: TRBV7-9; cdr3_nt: TGTGCCAGCAGCTTAGTAGTTGTCTACAATGAAAAACTGTTTTTT; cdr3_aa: CASSLVVVYNEKLFF
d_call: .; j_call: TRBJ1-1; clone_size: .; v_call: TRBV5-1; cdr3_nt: TGCGCCAGCAGCTTGGCTGGGGGGCTCGGCACTGAAGCTTTCTTT; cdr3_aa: CASSLAGGLGTEAFF
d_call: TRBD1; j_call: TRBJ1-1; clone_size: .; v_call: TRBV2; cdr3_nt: TGTGCCAGCAGCGGGACAGGGACCTTAAACACTGAAGCTTTCTTT; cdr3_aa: CASSGTGTLNTEAFF
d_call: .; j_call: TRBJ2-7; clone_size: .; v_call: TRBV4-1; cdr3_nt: TGCGCCAGCAGCCAAGGGTGGGGTAGCTCCTACGAGCAGTACTTC; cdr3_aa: CASSQGWGSSYEQYF
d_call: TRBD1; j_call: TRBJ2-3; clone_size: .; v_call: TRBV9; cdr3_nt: TGTGCCAGCAGCGCGGTAAGGGGCAGGGGGCCACCAGATACGCAGTATTTT; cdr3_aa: CASSAVRGRGPPDTQYF
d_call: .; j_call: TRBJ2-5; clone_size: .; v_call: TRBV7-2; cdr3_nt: TGTGCCAGCAGCTTAAATTCCTGGATCTCCGAAGAGACCCAGTACTTC; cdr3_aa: CASSLNSWISEETQYF
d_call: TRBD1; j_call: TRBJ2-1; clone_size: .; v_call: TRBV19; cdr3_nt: TGTGCCAGTAGTATAGGCACCGGGACAGCCTCCTACAATGAGCAGTTCTTC; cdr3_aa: CASSIGTGTASYNEQFF
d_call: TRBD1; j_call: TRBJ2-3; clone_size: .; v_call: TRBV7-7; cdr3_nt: TGTGCTAGCAGCCTTACAGGGGGCGAGGCAGATACGCAGTATTTT; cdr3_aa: CASSLTGGEADTQYF
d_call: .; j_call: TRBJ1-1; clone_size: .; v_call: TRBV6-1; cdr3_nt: TGTGCCTCGTCCTTGGGGATGGGGGCGGGTGAAGCTTTCTTT; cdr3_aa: CASSLGMGAGEAFF
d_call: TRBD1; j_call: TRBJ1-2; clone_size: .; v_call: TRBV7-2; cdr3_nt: TGTGCCAGCAGCATCACGACAGGGACCTATGGCTACACCTTC; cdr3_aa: CASSITTGTYGYTF
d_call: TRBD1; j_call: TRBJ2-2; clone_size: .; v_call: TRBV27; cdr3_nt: TGTGCCAGCAGTGTCCTACAGGGGGCCCTTACCGGGGAGCTGTTTTTT; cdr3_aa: CASSVLQGALTGELFF
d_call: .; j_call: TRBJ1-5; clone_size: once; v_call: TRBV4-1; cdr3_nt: TGCGCCAGCAGCCAAGAGGTACCTTATAGCAATCAGCCCCAGCATTTT; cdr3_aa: CASSQEVPYSNQPQHF
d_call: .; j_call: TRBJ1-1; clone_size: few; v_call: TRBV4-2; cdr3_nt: TGTGCCAGCAGCCTATCATCAGGGACCTTGATGAACACTGAAGCTTTCTTT; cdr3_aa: CASSLSSGTLMNTEAFF
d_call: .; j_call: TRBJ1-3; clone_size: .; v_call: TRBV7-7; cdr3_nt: TGTGCCAGCAGCGAGGGGCCGGGAACTGGAAACACCATATATTTT; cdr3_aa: CASSEGPGTGNTIYF
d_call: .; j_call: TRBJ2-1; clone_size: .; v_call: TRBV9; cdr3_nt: TGTGCCAGCAGCGTAGCTGAGGTCAATGAGCAGTTCTTC; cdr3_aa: CASSVAEVNEQFF
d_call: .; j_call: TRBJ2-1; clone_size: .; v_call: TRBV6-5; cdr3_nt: TGTGCCAGCAGTCCTGACAGCGGCTCCTACAATGAGCAGTTCTTC; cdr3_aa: CASSPDSGSYNEQFF
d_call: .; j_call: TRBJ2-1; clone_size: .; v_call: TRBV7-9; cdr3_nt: TGTGCCAGCAGCCTCGGTGGCCGAGAGCAGTTCTTC; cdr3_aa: CASSLGGREQFF
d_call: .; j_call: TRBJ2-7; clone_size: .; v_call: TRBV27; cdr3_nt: TGTGCCAGCAGTCTATTTGAAACTCGGTCCTACGAGCAGTACTTC; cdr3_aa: CASSLFETRSYEQYF
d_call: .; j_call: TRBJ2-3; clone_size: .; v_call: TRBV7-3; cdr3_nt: TGTGCCAGCAGCCCGACACCAGGGGGGCCTAGCACAGATACGCAGTATTTT; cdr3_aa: CASSPTPGGPSTDTQYF
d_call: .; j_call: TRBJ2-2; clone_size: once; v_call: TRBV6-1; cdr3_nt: TGTGCCAGCAGCCCTGGTTGGTTGGAGCTGTTTTTT; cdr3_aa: CASSPGWLELFF
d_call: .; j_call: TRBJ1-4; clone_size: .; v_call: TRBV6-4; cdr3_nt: TGTGCCAGCAGTGATCCTGTAGTCGGGCCCACTAATGAAAAACTGTTTTTT; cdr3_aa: CASSDPVVGPTNEKLFF
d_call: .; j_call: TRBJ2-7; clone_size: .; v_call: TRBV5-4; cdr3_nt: TGTGCCAGCAGCGGGACGGGGACCTACGAGCAGTACTTC; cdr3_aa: CASSGTGTYEQYF
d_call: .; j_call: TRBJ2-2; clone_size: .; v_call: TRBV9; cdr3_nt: TGTGCCAGCAGTGGGGGGCGCAGCACCGGGGAGCTGTTTTTT; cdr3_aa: CASSGGRSTGELFF
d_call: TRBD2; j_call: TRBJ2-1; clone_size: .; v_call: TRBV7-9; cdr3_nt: TGTGCCAGCAGCGCCGGGGGGGCCACGTTTGGTGAGCAGTTCTTC; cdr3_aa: CASSAGGATFGEQFF
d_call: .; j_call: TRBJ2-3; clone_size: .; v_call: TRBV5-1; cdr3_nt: TGCGCCAGCAGCTTGGAGAACGTGGGGGCAGATACGCAGTATTTT; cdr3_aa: CASSLENVGADTQYF
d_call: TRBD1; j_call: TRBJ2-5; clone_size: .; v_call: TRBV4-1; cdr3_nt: TGCGCCAGCAGCTTCCGGACAGGGATGGAGACCCAGTACTTC; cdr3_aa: CASSFRTGMETQYF
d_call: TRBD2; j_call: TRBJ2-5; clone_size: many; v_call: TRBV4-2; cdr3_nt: TGTGCCAGCAGCCGGGGCGGGAGGGAGACCCAGTACTTC; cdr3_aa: CASSRGGRETQYF
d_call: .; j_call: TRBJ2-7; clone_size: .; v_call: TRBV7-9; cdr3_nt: TGTGCCAGCAGCTCCACCCTTGACGGGACTGGGGAGCAGTACTTC; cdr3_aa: CASSSTLDGTGEQYF
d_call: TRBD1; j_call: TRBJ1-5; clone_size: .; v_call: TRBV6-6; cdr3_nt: TGTGCCAGCAGTCCGACAGGGCACCAGCCCCAGCATTTT; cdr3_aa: CASSPTGHQPQHF
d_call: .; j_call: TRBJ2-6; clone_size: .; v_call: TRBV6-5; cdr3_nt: TGTGCCAGCCGAGTTGACTCTGGGGCCAACGTCCTGACTTTC; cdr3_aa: CASRVDSGANVLTF
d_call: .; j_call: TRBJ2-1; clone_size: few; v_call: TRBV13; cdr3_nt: TGTGCCAGCAGCTTAGAGGGGGTGTACAATGAGCAGTTCTTC; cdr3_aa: CASSLEGVYNEQFF